One T cell receptor beta chain is described in this entry. This receptor's antigen is unknown. Per-base quality was not reported, and no clone a single base away is much larger than it. Whole blood was collected in K2EDTA tubes by collaborating institutions according to the institutions' own protocols. For TCRbeta analysis, collaborators shipped samples in one of three forms: frozen whole blood, isolated PBMCs, or DNA extracted from either of those sample types. TCRbeta CDR3 regions were amplified from genomic DNA using the immunoSEQ Assay, a bias-controlled multiplex PCR. The published analysis was carried out like this. Within the assay, amplification of reference gene primers was used to estimate how many nucleated cells each sample contained. To quantify the absolute abundance of each unique TCRbeta CDR3 rearrangement, sequence reads were collapsed and filtered. For each sample, productive Simpson clonality was calculated as the square root of Simpson's diversity index over productive rearrangements. TCRdb stores this immuneACCESS table with in-frame sequences only. Part of the clones is absent; in the studies checked, under half of the shortfall reflects unresolved V genes, and no reason is known for the rest. The V and J calls and clone size come from that table; D and trimming were worked out from the DNA. Present in this sample are over 90,000 clones, 60% to 80% of which were seen just once. The ten biggest clones cover roughly a tenth of the sample.

From a lookup of the germline V gene, CDR1 and CDR2 are MDHEN and SYDVKM. Inclusive of the bounding cysteine and phenylalanine, the CDR3 is 14 residues long. CDR3 DNA is the only sequence kept; it has 42 bases, read in frame from the first base. V drops 3 bases and J drops 1 base, leaving 9 bases in between. The data were obtained in a study of blood T cell repertoires in COVID-19 (TCRdb year 2020). Turning to the overall study: Samples covering the acute and convalescent phases of COVID-19 were provided by collaborators in the United States, Italy and Spain. The material from the prospective study consisted of cDNA or gDNA derived from T cells, B-cell-depleted T cells, or PBMCs. The dataset comprised deeply sampled blood TCRbeta repertoires from subjects exposed to, actively infected with, or recovered from COVID-19. The repertoires were released in a freely available public database meant as a resource for research on the immune response to SARS-CoV-2. Samples came from the ongoing ImmuneRACE study (first 160 participants) plus 1,254 subjects from 6 global collaborators. Nearly every sample came with metadata listing a de-identified subject ID, COVID-19 status, age in years and sex. Where available, HLA class I and class II types were taken from metadata supplied by the sample provider and were not determined by assay-based typing. The investigation overall reported the following: Clinical and demographic metadata were provided uncurated, with the amount varying by source and participant.

The sample comprised peripheral blood. This TCR was recovered from a man aged 55 to 70 with active or convalescent COVID-19. The chain couples TRBV28 to TRBJ1-2, with no reliable assignment of the D segment. The DNA reads as follows: TGTGCCAGCAGTTTGGGCACTTTTAACTATGGCTACACCTTC. It is translated as CASSLGTFNYGYTF.